These T cell receptor beta chains were read from a single sample in a study of brain T cells in children with intractable seizures. Using immunoSEQ multiplex PCR, the repertoire was profiled, and TCRdb retains in-frame clones only, with some absent. The repertoire includes tens of thousands of clones, about 92% of them detected once, and about 1.4% sits in the top ten. This specimen was peripheral blood, taken at surgery. The receptors come from a boy under two years old with tuberous sclerosis and intractable seizures. Both conserved end residues are trimmed from each CDR3. Some rows mark clone size as missing; the rest say once, few, many or name a class of expanded clone.

TRBJ1-1 TRBV5-6 NA ASSFMDTEAF
TRBJ2-7 TRBV11-2 NA ASSPRMGLAGGQEQY
TRBJ2-7 TRBV4-1 few ASSHATGSYEQY
TRBJ2-2 TRBV6-5 NA ASSYSAGELF
TRBJ2-5 TRBV3-1/TRBV3-2 NA ASSHNSGRGETQY
TRBJ1-6 TRBV5-1 NA ASSADGRRNSPLH
TRBJ1-5 TRBV3-1/TRBV3-2 NA ASSPDGQVNQPQH
TRBJ2-7 TRBV14 NA ASSLAGGSYEQY
TRBJ1-5 TRBV30 few AWSPGQGEGNQPQH
TRBJ1-6 TRBV2 NA ASSENRALSSYNSPLH
TRBJ2-5 TRBV20-1 NA SARAETQY
TRBJ2-1 TRBV2 NA ASSESGYNEQF
TRBJ2-5 TRBV9 NA ASSVAEGETQY
TRBJ2-7 TRBV15 NA ATSRRESYEQY
TRBJ2-5 TRBV7-3 NA ASSHQETQY
TRBJ2-5 TRBV15 once ATSRESGVETQY
TRBJ1-5 TRBV5-1 few ASSTGQGDQPQH
TRBJ1-1 TRBV6-5 NA ASSSWTGEHTEAF
TRBJ2-7 TRBV6-6 NA ASSKPRDSSYEQY
TRBJ1-2 TRBV6-6 NA ASRLVDGYT
TRBJ1-2 TRBV15 once ATSREGFGNYGYT
TRBJ1-1 TRBV6-5 NA ATTYGAEAF
TRBJ1-2 TRBV9 NA ASSGDGFNYGYT
TRBJ1-1 TRBV10-3 NA AISEWLGDRGLMNTEAF
TRBJ2-3 TRBV5-1 NA ASSFLDLITDTQY
TRBJ2-1 TRBV28 NA ASSRTSPLEQF
TRBJ1-2 TRBV7-9 few ASSLGQGAHGYT
TRBJ2-4 TRBV7-2 NA ASSPRGGGNIQY
TRBJ2-7 TRBV19 NA ASSIGTYEQY
TRBJ1-6 TRBV10-3 NA ATTRGRDRPGAYNSPLH
TRBJ1-6 TRBV5-8 once ASSSRDRLHSNSPLH
TRBJ1-2 TRBV7-9 NA ASSLEDRGYT
TRBJ2-1 TRBV20-1 NA SAIRNEQF
TRBJ2-7 TRBV9 NA ASSEGHPYEQY
TRBJ2-7 TRBV7-9 once ASSLSQRGGSYEQY
TRBJ1-1 TRBV10-2 NA ATRHTGTEAF
TRBJ1-6 TRBV15 NA ATSTTYYSPLH
TRBJ2-7 TRBV28 NA ASSLSGFYEQY
TRBJ2-7 TRBV19 NA ASSYGASGSYEQY
TRBJ2-3 TRBV11-3 NA ASRHHTRDTQY
TRBJ1-1 TRBV18 NA ASSPGYRAGTEAF